The 31 T cell receptor beta chains below come from one sample, sequenced in a study of T cells in Graves' hyperthyroidism and ophthalmopathy. There were TCR beta CDR3 regions amplified from RNA transcripts. Using the HTBI primer set, a first-round RT-PCR was run on the TCR CDR3. TCRdb processed the multiplex PCR reads anew with MiXCR; each CDR3 protein has one entry. The table shows approximately 600,000 distinct CDR3 sequences, with roughly 14% occurring only once. Sequencing was carried out using blood. These TCRs come from a woman aged 40 to 50 with Graves' ophthalmopathy.

This clonotype was seen many times. This CDR3 reads CSVPDRALYYGYTF. For the CDR3, the DNA is TGCAGCGTTCCTGACAGGGCCTTATACTATGGCTACACCTTC. This rearrangement joins TRBV29-1 to TRBJ1-2, with 7 bases fitting TRBD1. Germline-derived CDR1 and CDR2 are SQVTM and ANQGSEA. Unmatched junction bases numbered 9, after V lost 5 bases and J lost 3 bases. This CDR3 is 14 amino acids long.

The chain carries TRBV6-1 and TRBJ1-6, with D tentatively TRBD1 (5 bases). From germline, CDR1 is MNHNS and CDR2 SASEGT. Trimming stripped 6 bases from V and 0 bases from J, with 9 bases between. CDR3 size: 15 residues. CDR3 sequence: CASRQDLSYNSPLHF. The CDR3 bases are TGTGCCAGCAGACAGGATCTCTCCTATAATTCACCCCTCCACTTT.

The sample holds one count of this clonotype. The chain is built from TRBV6-2 or TRBV6-3 and TRBJ2-5; possible D gene TRBD2, 6 bases. The length of the CDR3 is 14 residues. V lost 6 bases to trimming and J lost 7 bases, with 18 bases between them. CDR1 is MNHEY, CDR2 SVGEGT, per germline. CDR3 coding DNA: TGTGCCAGCAGCCACGGGAGAGTCAGAGGGACCCAGTACTTC. It is translated as CASSHGRVRGTQYF.

Many counts were recorded for this clonotype. The rearrangement links TRBV6-2 or TRBV6-3 to TRBJ2-7, with 7 bases lining up with TRBD1. CDR1 is MNHEY and CDR2 is SVGEGT in the germline V gene. This CDR3 is built from 13 residues. J lost 5 bases, V lost 6 bases, and 7 bases had no gene match. The CDR3, as DNA: TGTGCCAGCAGGCAACAGGGGATAAACGAGCAGTACTTC. Its translation is CASRQQGINEQYF.

The chain combines TRBV10-1 with TRBJ2-5; D ambiguous. V shed 3 bases and J shed 5 bases, with 13 bases lying between them. The CDR3 totals 14 residues. Germline CDR1 and CDR2: WNHNN and SYGVQD (reference sequence). The CDR3, as DNA: TGCGCCAGCAGTGAATCTTTGGGTGAGGAGACCCAGTACTTC. Translated, it gives CASSESLGEETQYF.

This clonotype has only a few counts. The chain carries TRBV6-5 and TRBJ2-7, with D unresolved. Germline V gene sequence: CDR1 MNHEY, CDR2 SVGAGI. The CDR3 sequence is 14 residues long. The V end was cut by 2 bases, the J end by 6 bases, with 14 bases between. The CDR3 is CASSYNNRIGEQYF. The CDR3 DNA reads TGTGCCAGCAGTTACAATAATAGAATAGGCGAGCAGTACTTC.

The chain carries TRBV7-9 and TRBJ1-1; 7 bases fit TRBD1. With 6 bases clipped from V and 0 bases from J, the junction kept 7 bases outside the gene matches. This CDR3 spans 15 amino acids. In germline, CDR1 is SEHNR, CDR2 FQNEAQ (reference sequence). DNA for the CDR3: TGTGCCAGCAGTTTCCGGGACAGCATGAACACTGAAGCTTTCTTT. It yields the protein CASSFRDSMNTEAFF.

The J gene is TRBJ2-7, the V gene TRBV19, with 8 bases matching TRBD2. Germline CDR1 reads LNHDA; CDR2 reads SQIVND (reference sequence). The V and J ends lost 1 base and 2 bases, in that order; junction bases with no gene match: 4. The CDR3 spans 15 residues. As DNA, the CDR3 is TGTGCCAGTAGTATAGCGGGAGGGTCAACCTACGAGCAGTACTTC. Amino acids: CASSIAGGSTYEQYF. Supplemented by reference TRBV19 and TRBJ2-7, the full variable domain reads DGGITQSPKYLFRKEGQNVTLSCEQNLNHDAMYWYRQDPGQGLRLIYYSQIVNDFQKGDIAEGYSVSREKKESFPLTVTSAQKNPTAFYLCASSIAGGSTYEQYFGPGTRLTVT.

This clonotype was seen ten or more times. The V gene is TRBV11-1, the J gene TRBJ2-7, with D perhaps matching TRBD2 (6 bases). This CDR3 has 14 amino acids. Germline values: CDR1 SGHAT, CDR2 FQDESV (reference sequence). V gave up 4 bases and J gave up 6 bases, with 16 bases separating them. The CDR3 here is CASSSGGNLAEQYF. CDR3 DNA sequence: TGTGCCAGCAGCTCTGGCGGGAACTTAGCCGAGCAGTACTTC.

This clonotype was counted between two and nine times. The CDR3 nucleotides are TGTGCCAGCAGTTACTTGCTAAACCAAGAGACCCAGTACTTC. The encoded protein is CASSYLLNQETQYF. The chain uses TRBV6-2 or TRBV6-3 and TRBJ2-5; D gene unclear. This CDR3 comprises 14 residues. Germline CDR1 reads MNHEY; CDR2 reads SVGEGT. Trimming took 1 base from V and 0 from J, leaving 6 bases between them.

This clonotype occurred many times. The chain links TRBV6-2 or TRBV6-3 to TRBJ2-2; D gene uncertain. Germline values: CDR1 MNHEY, CDR2 SVGEGT. V gave up 9 bases and J gave up 1 base, with 12 bases separating them. This CDR3 contains 14 residues. CDR3 sequence (DNA): TGTGCCAGTGCCTTGACCTTGAACACCGGGGAGCTGTTTTTT. It encodes CASALTLNTGELFF.

This clonotype has a handful of counts. The chain joins TRBV12-3 or TRBV12-4 to TRBJ1-2, with D tentatively TRBD1 (6 bases). The length of the CDR3 is 13 residues. The germline V and J ends were trimmed by 5 bases and 12 bases, with 19 bases remaining between them. The CDR3 here is CASSRGPHGGHTF. The CDR3 nucleotides are TGTGCCAGCAGTAGGGGTCCCCACGGGGGCCACACCTTC.

This clonotype has a count of ten or more. The chain joins TRBV20-1 to TRBJ2-4, with D perhaps matching TRBD2 (5 bases). V shed 3 bases and J shed 0 bases, with 21 bases lying between them. The CDR3 loop spans 18 amino acids. Per the germline V gene, CDR1 is DFQATT and CDR2 is SNEGSKA (reference sequence). The CDR3 loop reads CSASLGQEAAVAKNIQYF. Written as DNA, the CDR3 is TGCAGTGCTAGTTTAGGCCAGGAGGCGGCAGTAGCCAAAAACATTCAGTACTTC.

This clonotype came up many times. This chain joins TRBV20-1 and TRBJ2-5, with D possibly being TRBD1 or TRBD2 (5 bases each). The CDR3 spans 14 residues. The V and J ends lost 6 bases and 2 bases respectively, with 16 bases between them. CDR1 is DFQATT, CDR2 SNEGSKA, per germline (reference sequence). The CDR3, as DNA: TGCAGTGCCAGGGATAGCCCGGGGCAAGAGACCCAGTACTTC. It specifies CSARDSPGQETQYF.

The sample holds many counts of this clonotype. The chain combines TRBV12-3 or TRBV12-4 with TRBJ1-1; D is uncertain. Trimming pared 6 bases from V and 4 bases from J, leaving 12 bases between. The CDR3 is 13 amino acids. In DNA form, the CDR3 reads TGTGCCAGCAGAGTCGGAGAAGGCACTGAAGCTTTCTTT. Translating gives CASRVGEGTEAFF.

This clonotype has ten or more counts. The J gene is TRBJ2-2, the V gene TRBV19; D may be TRBD1 (6 bases). Trimming took 1 base from V and 6 from J, leaving 9 bases between them. The CDR3 totals 14 residues. Germline-derived CDR1 and CDR2 are LNHDA and SQIVND (reference sequence). The CDR3 region has the DNA TGTGCCAGTAGTATAGCTGGGGGCGCCGGGGAGCTGTTTTTT. Its translation: CASSIAGGAGELFF. The full variable domain, in which reference TRBV19 and TRBJ2-2 provide the parts outside the CDR3, is DGGITQSPKYLFRKEGQNVTLSCEQNLNHDAMYWYRQDPGQGLRLIYYSQIVNDFQKGDIAEGYSVSREKKESFPLTVTSAQKNPTAFYLCASSIAGGAGELFFGEGSRLTVL.

The chain links TRBV11-2 to TRBJ2-3, with D maybe TRBD2 (7 bases). CDR3 size: 15 residues. Germline V lookup: CDR1 SGHAT, CDR2 FQNNGV. V gave up 5 bases and J gave up 4 bases, with 16 bases separating them. The CDR3 region is CASSQGGGRADTQYF. The CDR3 bases are TGTGCCAGCAGCCAAGGGGGGGGGAGGGCAGATACGCAGTATTTT.

There are many counts of this clonotype. The chain has TRBV9 and TRBJ2-7, with 9 nucleotides matching TRBD1. Germline V gene data show CDR1 as SGDLS and CDR2 as YYNGEE. The CDR3 has 16 residues. The V gene end was trimmed by 2 bases and the J gene end by 3 bases; junction bases not matched to a gene: 9. CDR3 in amino acids: CASSVSGQGGIYEQYF. CDR3 bases: TGTGCCAGCAGCGTGTCGGGACAGGGTGGAATCTACGAGCAGTACTTC.

Details on this clonotype: An end of the junction differs from the germline gene, which may be a read error. The chain recombines TRBV18 with TRBJ2-7; D not certain. Germline loops: CDR1 KGHSH, CDR2 LQKENI. The CDR3 consists of 14 residues. The CDR3 nucleotides are TGTGCCAGCTCACCACCTCTAACGAGGATCGAGCGGTACTTC. It is translated as CASSPPLTRIERYF.

This clonotype was detected ten times or more. The chain carries TRBV7-3 and TRBJ2-2; 14 nucleotides line up with TRBD2. J was trimmed by 6 bases and V by 6 bases; bases with no gene match: 3. This CDR3 contains 15 residues. Germline V gives CDR1 SGHTA, CDR2 FQGTGA. CDR3 bases: TGTGCCAGCAGTTTGGGACTAGCGGGAGCCGGGGAGCTGTTTTTT. Encoded protein: CASSLGLAGAGELFF.

This clonotype was observed a single time. A much bigger clone sits one base away, suggesting this may be a read error. This chain uses TRBV4-2 with TRBJ1-2; weak D call: TRBD1 (5 bases). Germline CDR1 is LGHNA and CDR2 is YNFKEQ. Trimming left V 0 bases short and J 3 bases short, with 17 bases between. CDR3 length: 17 amino acids. CDR3 coding DNA: TGTGCCAGCAGCCAAGATCACTGGACACGACCCCACTATGGCTACACCTTC. Its translation is CASSQDHWTRPHYGYTF.

The rearrangement uses TRBV5-1 and TRBJ1-5; 8 bases map to TRBD1. With 0 bases clipped from V and 0 bases from J, the junction kept 5 bases outside the gene matches. The CDR3 sequence is 17 residues long. The V gene's germline CDR1 is SGHRS and CDR2 YFSETQ. CDR3 residues: CASSLVPGGDSNQPQHF. The DNA for the CDR3 is TGCGCCAGCAGCTTGGTCCCAGGGGGCGATAGCAATCAGCCCCAGCATTTT.

The CDR3 reads CASSETGPQETQYF. In DNA, the CDR3 is TGTGCCAGCAGTGAGACAGGGCCACAAGAGACCCAGTACTTC. This chain links TRBV2 with TRBJ2-5; 7 nucleotides align to TRBD1. The V segment lost 3 bases and the J segment 2 bases; nucleotides outside the gene matches: 3. The CDR3 spans 14 residues. Germline CDR1 and CDR2: SNHLY and FYNNEI.

This clonotype was seen repeatedly, ten times or more. The rearrangement uses TRBV6-5 and TRBJ2-5; D call uncertain. The CDR3 is 15 amino acids. Germline values: CDR1 MNHEY, CDR2 SVGAGI. Between the trimmed V and J ends, which lost 0 bases and 3 bases, there was a span of 11 bases. The DNA of the CDR3 is TGTGCCAGCAGTTACTCGGTGCGGACGGAAGAGACCCAGTACTTC. This gives the protein CASSYSVRTEETQYF.

This clonotype was seen repeatedly, ten times or more. The chain combines TRBV19 with TRBJ1-1; no clear D. V gave up 7 bases and J gave up 0 bases, with 12 bases separating them. Looked up from germline, CDR1 is LNHDA and CDR2 is SQIVND (reference sequence). This CDR3 contains 14 residues. The CDR3 spells CASNHDPMNTEAFF. CDR3 nucleotides: TGTGCCAGTAACCACGATCCAATGAACACTGAAGCTTTCTTT.

The V gene is TRBV28, the J gene TRBJ2-7; D is possibly TRBD1 (5 bases). V was clipped by 7 bases and J by 2 bases, with 15 bases between them. The CDR3 contains 14 residues. CDR1 MDHEN and CDR2 SYDVKM come from the germline V gene. For the CDR3, the DNA is TGTGCCAGCACCGCCCTTAGGGGCCCCTACGAGCAGTACTTC. Translating it yields CASTALRGPYEQYF.

The chain recombines TRBV2 with TRBJ2-5; no clear D. This CDR3 region has 14 residues. Germline V CDR1 and CDR2: SNHLY, FYNNEI. Trimming pared 7 bases from V and 1 base from J, leaving 13 bases between. The chain's CDR3 is CASKEALPQETQYF. The CDR3 DNA follows: TGTGCCAGCAAGGAAGCGCTACCCCAAGAGACCCAGTACTTC.

The V and J genes are TRBV29-1 and TRBJ2-7; 13 bases match TRBD2. CDR1 SQVTM and CDR2 ANQGSEA come from the germline V gene. The CDR3 has 17 amino acids. After removal of 7 bases from V and 0 bases from J, the junction contained 12 bases not matched to a gene. In nucleotides, the CDR3 is TGCAGCGCCGTACTAGCGGGAGGGCCCCTGAGCTCCTACGAGCAGTACTTC. Translated: CSAVLAGGPLSSYEQYF.

This clonotype came up many times. J is TRBJ1-5 and V is TRBV10-2; no firm D call. The CDR3 is 14 residues long. V was trimmed by 5 bases and J by 3 bases, leaving 11 bases between them. Looked up from germline, CDR1 is WSHSY and CDR2 is SAAADI. CDR3 nucleotides: TGCGCCAGCAGTCCCGCCGTTTTCAATCAGCCCCAGCATTTT. Translation: CASSPAVFNQPQHF.

The chain carries TRBV28 and TRBJ2-2; tentatively, D is TRBD1 or TRBD2 (5 bases each). Germline values: CDR1 MDHEN, CDR2 SYDVKM. V was clipped by 5 bases and J by 8 bases, with 15 bases between them. The CDR3 has 14 amino acids. CDR3 region: CASSPPGRPGELFF. CDR3 nucleotide sequence: TGTGCCAGCAGTCCCCCGGGGCGTCCTGGGGAGCTGTTTTTT.

J is TRBJ2-7 and V is TRBV7-8, with 9 nucleotides matching TRBD2. The CDR3 runs to 16 residues. Trimming at V came to 4 bases and at J to 5 bases, leaving 12 bases not matched to a gene. Germline V gene lookup returns CDR1 SGHVS and CDR2 FQNEAQ. The CDR3 nucleotides read TGTGCCAGCAGCTCCTTTAACGGCGGGAGGGAGGACGAGCAGTACTTC. Its translation is CASSSFNGGREDEQYF.